The sequence of this T cell receptor beta chain was determined in a study of blood T cell repertoires in COVID-19 (dated by TCRdb to the early 2020s). Describing the broader study: The collaborator samples originated in the United States, Italy and Spain and spanned the acute and convalescent phases of COVID-19. Subjects who had been exposed to COVID-19, were actively infected with it, or had recovered from it provided the deeply sampled blood TCRbeta repertoires that made up the dataset. The prospective study material was composed of cDNA or gDNA derived from T cells, B-cell-depleted T cells, or PBMCs. A de-identified subject ID, COVID-19 status, age in years and sex were almost always included in the sample metadata. HLA class I and class II types, where available, came from metadata supplied by the sample provider rather than from assay-based typing. Samples were obtained from the ongoing ImmuneRACE study (first 160 participants) and from over 1,000 subjects provided by 6 global collaborators. The repertoires were made available in a free public database intended to serve as a resource for research on the immune response to SARS-CoV-2. Results the study describes overall, beyond this receptor: The quantity of clinical and demographic metadata differed by source and by participant and was supplied without curation.

TCRbeta CDR3 regions were amplified from genomic DNA by means of the immunoSEQ Assay, a bias-controlled multiplex PCR. As for the original processing: Nucleated cell counts per sample were estimated from amplification of reference gene primers within the assay. Sequence reads were collapsed and filtered to measure the absolute abundance of every unique TCRbeta CDR3 rearrangement. For each sample, productive Simpson clonality was calculated as the square root of Simpson's diversity index across productive rearrangements. Imported from immuneACCESS, the table was reduced by TCRdb to in-frame sequences with V and J called. These copies leave out some clones; in studies compared against another copy, an unresolved V gene accounts for under half, and the cause of the remainder is not known. V and J calls and clone size are copied from that table; D and trimming were computed from the DNA. This sample comprises just under 70,000 clones, 75% to 90% of them detected only once. Roughly 8.7% of the sample goes to the ten largest clones.

The CDR1 and CDR2 encoded by the germline V gene are MNHEY and SVGAGI. Spanning cysteine to phenylalanine, the CDR3 consists of 14 amino acids. CDR3 DNA only is kept here, 42 bases in frame from base 1. Trimming accounts for 6 bases at V and 2 bases at J, while the number of junction bases matched to no gene is 5. The collaborating institutions used their own protocols to collect whole blood in K2EDTA tubes. For TCRbeta analysis, collaborators shipped samples in one of three forms: frozen whole blood, isolated PBMCs, or DNA extracted from either of those sample types. Of note for this clone: The specificity of this receptor is unknown. Qualities for individual bases were not recorded, and no much larger clone is one base off.

Recombination joined TRBV6-5 with TRBJ2-7, and 9 junctional nucleotides match TRBD1. Sequencing was done on a sample of peripheral blood. The origin of this receptor is a young man with acute or convalescent COVID-19. CDR3 reads: CASREGQGTYEQYF. The DNA reads as follows: TGTGCCAGCAGGGAGGGACAGGGAACCTACGAGCAGTACTTC.